This T cell receptor (beta chain) was profiled in a study of cytomegalovirus exposure and HLA in healthy donors. PCR used 60 Vbeta primers and 13 Jbeta primers. TCRdb keeps only in-frame clones here, not all; method: immunoSEQ multiplex PCR. In the table there are 55,000 to 70,000 clones, about 83% of which are singletons. Germline CDR1 SGHRS, CDR2 YFSETQ. The V and J ends lost 4 bases and 4 bases, in that order; junction bases with no gene match: 13. The CDR3 has 17 amino acids. This TCR was recovered from a human donor in good health. What was sequenced was PBMCs. The rearrangement links TRBV5-1 to TRBJ2-1, with 8 nucleotides matching TRBD2. CDR3 coding DNA: TGCGCCAGCAGCCGAGGTTCCACGGGAGGGATATACAATGAGCAGTTCTTC. It is translated as CASSRGSTGGIYNEQFF.